Below, 11 T cell receptor beta chains from the same sample are listed, as sequenced in a study of shared clonotypes between healthy human individuals. Sequencing used immunoSEQ multiplex PCR; TCRdb keeps in-frame clones, though not all of them. This table has over 2 million clones, 85% to 95% appearing once. Material: naive CD4+ T cells sorted from blood. Subset noted: CD45RA+ positively selected. These receptors originate from a man in his late teens or twenties in good health.

V is TRBV30 and J is TRBJ1-2; the D is unclear. The V gene lost 3 bases and the J gene lost 5 bases, with 13 bases spanning the gap. CDR1 is GTSNPN and CDR2 is SVGIG in the germline V gene (reference sequence). There are 13 residues in the CDR3. As DNA, the CDR3 is TGTGCCTGGAGCCCGGACGAGGAGTATGGCTACACCTTC. Amino acid sequence: CAWSPDEEYGYTF.

The chain employs TRBV30 and TRBJ2-1; no firm D call. CDR3 length: 12 residues. From germline, CDR1 is GTSNPN and CDR2 SVGIG (reference sequence). Trimming pared 1 base from V and 6 bases from J, leaving 7 bases between. The CDR3, as DNA: TGTGCCTGGAGTGATCTAGGCAATGAGCAGTTCTTC. It is translated as CAWSDLGNEQFF.

The chain couples TRBV7-2 to TRBJ2-5; weak D call: TRBD2 (5 bases). Germline CDR1 and CDR2: SGHTA and FQGNSA. Between the trimmed V and J ends, which lost 1 base and 5 bases, there was a span of 14 bases. The CDR3 contains 15 residues. The CDR3 bases are TGTGCCAGCAGCTTAGAGTCGGGGTTGGGGGAGACCCAGTACTTC. It encodes CASSLESGLGETQYF.

This clone occurred once. Other nucleotide sequences from this sample produce the same CDR3. The CDR3: CAISEGTGRTDTQYF. CDR3 bases: TGTGCCATCAGTGAGGGGACAGGGAGGACAGATACGCAGTATTTT. The V call is TRBV10-3, the J call TRBJ2-3, with 9 bases aligning to TRBD1. The CDR3 contains 15 residues. Per germline, CDR1 ENHRY and CDR2 SYGVKD. V lost 2 bases to trimming and J lost 3 bases; unmatched junction nucleotides: 3.

The genes are TRBV5-1 and TRBJ1-4; 9 bases line up with TRBD1. The CDR3 length is 14 residues. Germline CDR1 SGHRS, CDR2 YFSETQ. J was trimmed by 7 bases and V by 4 bases; bases with no gene match: 5. The CDR3 nucleotides read TGCGCCAGCAGCCTAGACAGGGGGAGTGAAAAACTGTTTTTT. Protein sequence: CASSLDRGSEKLFF.

A single count supports this clone. The chain couples TRBV5-6 to TRBJ2-7; 8 positions agree with TRBD2. Germline CDR1 and CDR2: SGHDT and YYEEEE. CDR3 length equals 13 residues. Trimming at V came to 1 base and at J to 5 bases, leaving 2 bases not matched to a gene. CDR3 protein: CASSLTSGDEQYF. The DNA of the CDR3 is TGTGCCAGCAGCTTGACTAGCGGCGACGAGCAGTACTTC.

To note about this clone: The sample has other DNA sequences that encode this CDR3 too. The rearrangement joins TRBV5-6 to TRBJ2-5, with TRBD2 matching over 11 bases. Germline CDR1 and CDR2: SGHDT and YYEEEE. This CDR3 contains 15 residues. Unmatched junction bases numbered 3, after V lost 4 bases and J lost 1 base. The CDR3 protein is CASSLGLAVQETQYF. In DNA, the CDR3 is TGTGCCAGCAGCCTGGGACTAGCGGTCCAAGAGACCCAGTACTTC.

This clone was recorded once. The chain employs TRBV19 and TRBJ2-5, with a possible D match to TRBD1 (6 bases). The CDR3 consists of 13 residues. CDR1 is LNHDA, CDR2 SQIVND, per germline (reference sequence). Trimming stripped 4 bases from V and 5 bases from J, with 11 bases between. Here the CDR3 reads CASSNIQGETQYF. The DNA of the CDR3 is TGTGCCAGTAGTAATATACAGGGCGAGACCCAGTACTTC.

The gene calls are TRBV7-9 and TRBJ1-4; D ambiguous. The germline gives CDR1 SEHNR, CDR2 FQNEAQ (reference sequence). With 5 bases removed from V and 8 bases from J, the gap between germline ends came to 18 bases. The CDR3 sequence is 15 residues long. DNA for the CDR3: TGTGCCAGCAGCCGGTGGGCCTTTGAAGAAGAAAAACTGTTTTTT. Translating gives CASSRWAFEEEKLFF.

V and J are TRBV19 and TRBJ2-2; maybe TRBD2 (5 bases). The V gene's germline CDR1 is LNHDA and CDR2 SQIVND (reference sequence). This CDR3 is 13 amino acids long. Trimming cost V 3 bases and J 6 bases, with 8 bases left between them. CDR3 DNA sequence: TGTGCCAGTAGTATGAGAGGGCCCGGGGAGCTGTTTTTT. It codes for CASSMRGPGELFF.

The genes are TRBV6-5 and TRBJ1-6; a possible D gene is TRBD1 (6 bases). Trimming took off 8 bases at V and 7 bases at J, with 15 bases between the two ends. The CDR3 contains 14 residues. Germline CDR1 MNHEY, CDR2 SVGAGI. The CDR3 spells CASAPRDTNSPLHF. Here the CDR3 DNA reads TGTGCCAGCGCTCCCAGGGACACCAATTCACCCCTCCACTTT.